The rows below give T cell receptor beta chains drawn from one sample of a study of blood T cell repertoires in COVID-19. Here immunoSEQ multiplex PCR was the method, and the copy in TCRdb shows in-frame clones only, minus some. Seen here are around 260,000 clones, about 88% observed once, and the top ten hold 3.5% to 4%. The source material was peripheral blood. The receptors were sampled from a man aged 18 to 35 with active or convalescent COVID-19. Each CDR3 is given with its conserved first and last residue.

V: TRBV7-2
J: TRBJ2-7
CDR3: CASSLTGIGGYEQYF

V: TRBV2
J: TRBJ1-1
CDR3: CASSVEQLNTEAFF

V: TRBV9
J: TRBJ1-3
CDR3: CASSVDRDSGNTIYF

V: TRBV19
J: TRBJ2-1
CDR3: CASSISDWDNEQFF

V: TRBV7-9
J: TRBJ1-3
CDR3: CASSFGQTSGNTIYF

V: TRBV27
J: TRBJ2-7
CDR3: CASSLGTGRSYEQYF

V: TRBV7-2
J: TRBJ1-3
CDR3: CASSPGTGRTGNTIYF

V: TRBV27
J: TRBJ2-2
CDR3: CASKLNQGSGELFF

V: TRBV25-1
J: TRBJ2-7
CDR3: CASSESGRGNHEQYF

V: TRBV7-9
J: TRBJ2-2
CDR3: CASSSENRVNTGELFF

V: TRBV6-4
J: TRBJ1-6
CDR3: CASPVSGQGIMCLYSPLHF

V: TRBV29-1
J: TRBJ2-7
CDR3: CSVGGNSEQYF

V: TRBV2
J: TRBJ2-7
CDR3: CASSDGSEQYF

V: TRBV18
J: TRBJ1-2
CDR3: CASSRDRDDGYTF

V: TRBV5-4
J: TRBJ1-6
CDR3: CASSTGGSVSPLHF

V: TRBV5-1
J: TRBJ2-1
CDR3: CASSLSSTGGLNEQFF

V: TRBV14
J: TRBJ2-7
CDR3: CASSQFQGLAGEHEQYF

V: TRBV5-4
J: TRBJ2-5
CDR3: CASSFRKAAQETQYF

V: TRBV27
J: TRBJ2-3
CDR3: CASSPYRADTQYF

V: TRBV18
J: TRBJ2-7
CDR3: CASSPRERGGYEQYF

V: TRBV28
J: TRBJ2-7
CDR3: CASSFTGYEQYF